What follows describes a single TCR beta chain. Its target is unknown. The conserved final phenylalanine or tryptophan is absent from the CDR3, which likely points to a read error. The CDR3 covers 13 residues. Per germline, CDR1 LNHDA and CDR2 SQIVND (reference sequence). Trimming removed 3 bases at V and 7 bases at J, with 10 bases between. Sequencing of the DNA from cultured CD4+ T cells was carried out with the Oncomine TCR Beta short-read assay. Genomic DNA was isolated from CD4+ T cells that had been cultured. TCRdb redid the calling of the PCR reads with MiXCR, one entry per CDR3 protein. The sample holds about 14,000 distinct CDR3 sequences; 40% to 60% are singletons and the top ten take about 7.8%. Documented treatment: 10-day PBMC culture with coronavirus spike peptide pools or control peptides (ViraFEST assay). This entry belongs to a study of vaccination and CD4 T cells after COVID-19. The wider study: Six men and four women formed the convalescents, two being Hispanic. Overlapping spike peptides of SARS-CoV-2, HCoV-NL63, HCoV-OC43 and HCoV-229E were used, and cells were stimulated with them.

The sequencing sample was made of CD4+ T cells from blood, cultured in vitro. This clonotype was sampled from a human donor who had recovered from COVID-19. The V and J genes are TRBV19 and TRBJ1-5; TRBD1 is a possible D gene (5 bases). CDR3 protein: CASSIGGTQPQHS. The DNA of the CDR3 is TGTGCCAGTAGTATCGGGGGAACCCAGCCCCAGCATTCT.